There are many counts of the clone carrying this T cell receptor (beta chain). What it binds is not known. TCRdb called the RT-PCR reads again in MiXCR, with one record for every CDR3 protein. Of some 850,000 distinct CDR3 sequences in the sample, about a fifth were seen once. The trim removed 10 bases at V and 0 bases at J, leaving 5 bases unmatched. CDR1 SGHDN and CDR2 FVKESK come from the germline V gene. This CDR3 contains 13 residues. This entry is derived from a study of response to subunit inactivated influenza vaccine. The study, taken as a whole, reports: Few additional T cells are recruited per seasonal influenza vaccination, authors suggested.

The rearrangement joins TRBV14 to TRBJ2-5; TRBD2 aligns across 7 bases. Sample: PBMCs from blood, taken approximately 5 days after vaccination. The clonotype was recovered from a man aged 45-65 years who received an inactivated influenza vaccine. CDR3 coding DNA: TGTGCCACCAAAGCGGGAAACCAAGAGACCCAGTACTTC. It codes for CATKAGNQETQYF.